This TCR beta chain came from a study of blood T cell repertoires in COVID-19. Across the study: Donors in the United States, Italy and Spain gave samples during acute or convalescent COVID-19. T cells, B-cell-depleted T cells, or PBMCs provided the cDNA or gDNA that served as material.

The V and J ends lost 5 bases and 6 bases, in that order; junction bases with no gene match: 6. This CDR3 comprises 15 residues. CDR1 MDHEN and CDR2 SYDVKM come from the germline V gene. How the authors handled the data: Estimated nucleated cell counts came from reference gene primer amplification. Assay: immunoSEQ multiplex PCR; the TCRdb copy retains only in-frame clones and omits some. That table furnishes V, J and clone size, whereas the DNA furnished D and trimming. In the table there are around 270,000 clones, 85% to 90% of which are singletons. Material: peripheral blood. The chain links TRBV28 to TRBJ2-2; 10 bases agree with TRBD1. The sequence came from a young man with acute or convalescent COVID-19. CDR3 DNA: TGTGCCAGCAGTACACCGGGACAGGGGTCCGGGGAGCTGTTTTTT. Residues: CASSTPGQGSGELFF. Combining the CDR3 with reference TRBV28 and TRBJ2-2 gives the whole variable domain DVKVTQSSRYLVKRTGEKVFLECVQDMDHENMFWYRQDPGLGLRLIYFSYDVKMKEKGDIPEGYSVSREKKERFSLILESASTNQTSMYLCASSTPGQGSGELFFGEGSRLTVL.